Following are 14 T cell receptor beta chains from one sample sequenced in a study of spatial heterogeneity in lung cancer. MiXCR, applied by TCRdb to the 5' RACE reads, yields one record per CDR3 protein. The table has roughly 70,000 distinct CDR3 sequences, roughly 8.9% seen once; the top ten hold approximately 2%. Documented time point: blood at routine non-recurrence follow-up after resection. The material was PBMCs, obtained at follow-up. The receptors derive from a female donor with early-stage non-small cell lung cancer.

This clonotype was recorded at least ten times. The CDR3 protein is CASSLSGGIVVNIQYF. The CDR3 nucleotides read TGTGCCAGCAGCTTGAGCGGCGGGATAGTTGTAAACATTCAGTACTTC. This sequence joins TRBV11-1 and TRBJ2-4, with D possibly being TRBD2 (6 bases). CDR1 and CDR2 from the germline V gene are SGHAT and FQDESV (reference sequence). The CDR3 sequence is 16 residues long. The V end lost 3 bases, the J end lost 6 bases, and 18 bases lay between the germline ends.

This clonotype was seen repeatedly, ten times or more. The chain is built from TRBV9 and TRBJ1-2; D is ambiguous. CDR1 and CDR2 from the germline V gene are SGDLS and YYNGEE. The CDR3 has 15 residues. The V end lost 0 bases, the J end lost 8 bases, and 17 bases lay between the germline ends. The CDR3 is CASSVDFSRERGYTF. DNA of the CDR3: TGTGCCAGCAGCGTAGATTTCTCGAGGGAACGAGGCTACACCTTC.

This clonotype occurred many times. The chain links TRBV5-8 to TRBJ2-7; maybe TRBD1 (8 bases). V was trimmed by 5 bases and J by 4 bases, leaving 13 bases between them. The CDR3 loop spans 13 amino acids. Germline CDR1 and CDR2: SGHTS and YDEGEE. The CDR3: CASRYRGGYEQYF. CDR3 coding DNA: TGTGCCAGCAGGTACAGGGGGGGATACGAGCAGTACTTC.

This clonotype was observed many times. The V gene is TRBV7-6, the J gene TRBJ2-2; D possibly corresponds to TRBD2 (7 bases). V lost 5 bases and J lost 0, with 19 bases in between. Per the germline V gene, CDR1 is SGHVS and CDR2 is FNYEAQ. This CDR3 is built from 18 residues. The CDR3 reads CASSDQGWEGPNTGELFF. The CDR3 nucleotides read TGTGCCAGCAGCGATCAGGGGTGGGAGGGCCCGAACACCGGGGAGCTGTTTTTT. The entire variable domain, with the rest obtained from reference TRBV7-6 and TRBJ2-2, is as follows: GAGVSQSPRYKVTKRGQDVALRCDPISGHVSLYWYRQALGQGPEFLTYFNYEAQQDKSGLPNDRFSAERPEGSISTLTIQRTEQRDSAMYRCASSDQGWEGPNTGELFFGEGSRLTVL.

DNA for the CDR3: TGTGCCAGCAGCCCCGGGACTAGCGTTGACAATGAGCAGTTCTTC. Translation: CASSPGTSVDNEQFF. The chain carries TRBV7-3 and TRBJ2-1; 10 nucleotides align to TRBD2. Germline CDR1 SGHTA, CDR2 FQGTGA. This CDR3 has 15 residues. J was trimmed by 5 bases and V by 5 bases; bases with no gene match: 6.

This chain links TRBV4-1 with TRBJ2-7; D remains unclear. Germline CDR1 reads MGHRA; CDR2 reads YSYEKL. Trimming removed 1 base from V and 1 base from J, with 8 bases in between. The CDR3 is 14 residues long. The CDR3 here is CASSQVVGSYEQYF. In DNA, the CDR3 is TGCGCCAGCAGCCAAGTGGTAGGATCCTACGAGCAGTACTTC.

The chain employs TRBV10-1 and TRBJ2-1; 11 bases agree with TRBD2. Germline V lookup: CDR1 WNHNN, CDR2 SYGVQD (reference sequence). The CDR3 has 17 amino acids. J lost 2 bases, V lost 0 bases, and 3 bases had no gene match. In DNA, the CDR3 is TGCGCCAGCAGTGAGTCTAGCGGGGGGGGCGCCTACAATGAGCAGTTCTTC. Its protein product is CASSESSGGGAYNEQFF.

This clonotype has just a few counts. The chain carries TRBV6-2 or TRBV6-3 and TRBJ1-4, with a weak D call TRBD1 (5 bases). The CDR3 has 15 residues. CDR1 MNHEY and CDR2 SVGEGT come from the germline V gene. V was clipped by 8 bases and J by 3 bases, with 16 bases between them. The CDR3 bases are TGTGCCAGCGGGGACGGGAGATCGTCTAATGAAAAACTGTTTTTT. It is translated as CASGDGRSSNEKLFF.

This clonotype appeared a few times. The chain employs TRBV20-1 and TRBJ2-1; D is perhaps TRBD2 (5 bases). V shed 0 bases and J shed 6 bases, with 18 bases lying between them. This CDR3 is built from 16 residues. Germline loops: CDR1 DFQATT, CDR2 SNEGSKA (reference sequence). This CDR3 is CSARDRVPLAGNEQFF. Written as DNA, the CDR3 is TGCAGTGCTAGAGATCGGGTGCCGCTAGCAGGCAATGAGCAGTTCTTC.

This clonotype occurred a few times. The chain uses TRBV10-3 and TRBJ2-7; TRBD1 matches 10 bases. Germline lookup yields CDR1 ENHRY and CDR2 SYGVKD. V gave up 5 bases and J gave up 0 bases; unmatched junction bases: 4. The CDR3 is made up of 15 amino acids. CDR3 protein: CAISPDRGPSYEQYF. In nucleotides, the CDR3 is TGTGCCATCAGTCCCGACAGGGGGCCCTCCTACGAGCAGTACTTC.

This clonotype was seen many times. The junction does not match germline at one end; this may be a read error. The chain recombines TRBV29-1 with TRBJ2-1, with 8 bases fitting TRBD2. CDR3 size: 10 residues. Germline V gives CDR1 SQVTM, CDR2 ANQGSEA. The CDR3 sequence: CSVVTGGPLF. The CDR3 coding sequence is TGCAGCGTTGTGACGGGAGGGCCCCTCTTC.

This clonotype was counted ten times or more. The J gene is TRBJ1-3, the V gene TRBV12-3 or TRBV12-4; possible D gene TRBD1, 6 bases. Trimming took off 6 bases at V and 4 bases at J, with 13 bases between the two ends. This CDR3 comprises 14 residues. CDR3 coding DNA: TGTGCCAGCAGGGCTCGTGGGACAGGAAACACCATATATTTT. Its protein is CASRARGTGNTIYF.

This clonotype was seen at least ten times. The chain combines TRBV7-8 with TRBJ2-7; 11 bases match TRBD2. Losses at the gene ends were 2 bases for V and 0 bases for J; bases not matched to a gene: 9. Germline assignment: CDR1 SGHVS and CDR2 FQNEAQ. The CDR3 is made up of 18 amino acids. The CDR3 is CASSLWGSGRAISYEQYF. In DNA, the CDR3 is TGTGCCAGCAGCTTATGGGGTAGCGGGAGGGCCATCTCCTACGAGCAGTACTTC.

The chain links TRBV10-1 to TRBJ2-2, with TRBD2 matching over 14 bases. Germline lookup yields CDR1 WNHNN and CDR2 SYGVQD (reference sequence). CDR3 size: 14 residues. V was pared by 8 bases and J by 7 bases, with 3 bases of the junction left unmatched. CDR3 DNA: TGCGCCAGCGGACTAGCGGGAGGAGGCGGGGAGCTGTTTTTT. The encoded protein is CASGLAGGGGELFF.